Shown below are 12 T cell receptor beta chains from a single sample sequenced in a study of monozygotic twins with inflammatory bowel disease. TCRdb re-called the 5' RACE reads and catalogs CDR3 proteins one per entry, DNA excluded. This specimen shows approximately 330,000 distinct CDR3 sequences; the ten leading clones hold under 2.5%. The source material was blood. The source is a human donor with ulcerative colitis or Crohn's disease, or a healthy co-twin of an affected twin (not recorded which).

The CDR3 protein is CASSPLPGTPYQETQYF. The V and J genes are TRBV28 and TRBJ2-5; TCRdb indicates TRBD2, and absent DNA this call remains unverified. The CDR3 totals 17 residues. The V gene's germline CDR1 is MDHEN and CDR2 SYDVKM.

CDR3 sequence reads: CASSLAPRGYNEQFF. This sequence joins TRBV5-1 and TRBJ2-1; as DNA is missing, the TRBD2 call by TCRdb cannot be tested. There are 15 residues in the CDR3. Germline CDR1 SGHRS, CDR2 YFSETQ.

The chain carries TRBV5-1 and TRBJ1-1; TCRdb calls TRBD1, which cannot be checked without DNA. The CDR3 extends over 14 amino acids. Germline V lookup: CDR1 SGHRS, CDR2 YFSETQ. CDR3 region: CASSLAGAGLGAFF.

The V gene is TRBV25-1, the J gene TRBJ2-2. The CDR3 covers 15 residues. Germline loops: CDR1 MGHDK, CDR2 SYGVNS. CDR3 in amino acids: CASSDWVSYTGELFF.

The rearrangement uses TRBV5-1 and TRBJ1-2; TCRdb picks TRBD1, but there is no DNA to check that call. Germline V CDR1 and CDR2: SGHRS, YFSETQ. CDR3 length: 14 amino acids. This chain's CDR3 is CASFDGGGNYGYTF.

J is TRBJ2-7 and V is TRBV6-5; TCRdb designates TRBD1, a call that cannot be tested without DNA. This CDR3 region has 13 residues. Germline lookup yields CDR1 MNHEY and CDR2 SVGAGI. CDR3 sequence: CASSYSRASEQYF.

CDR3 amino acids: CSAGGRMYEQYF. The chain employs TRBV20-1 and TRBJ2-7; with no DNA, the TCRdb D assignment of TRBD2 cannot be verified. There are 12 residues in the CDR3. Germline V gene lookup returns CDR1 DFQATT and CDR2 SNEGSKA (reference sequence).

The gene calls are TRBV20-1 and TRBJ1-6. Germline lookup yields CDR1 DFQATT and CDR2 SNEGSKA (reference sequence). The CDR3 length is 13 residues. The CDR3 region is CSAARLGNSPLHF.

The chain uses TRBV21-1 and TRBJ2-2; with no DNA, the TCRdb D assignment of TRBD2 cannot be verified. TRBV21-1 is termed a pseudogene. CDR3 size: 18 residues. The chain's CDR3 is CASKDGLAGSSGTGELFF.

The chain combines TRBV6-5 with TRBJ1-1. The CDR3 loop spans 12 amino acids. Per germline, CDR1 MNHEY and CDR2 SVGAGI. CDR3: CASGDPNTEAFF.

V and J are TRBV29-1 and TRBJ1-4; the TCRdb D gene call, TRBD1, has no DNA to confirm it. The CDR3 is 12 residues long. Germline CDR1 SQVTM, CDR2 ANQGSEA. The CDR3 is CSVYRGGEKLFF.

The rearrangement joins TRBV29-1 to TRBJ2-3; the D call of TRBD1 rests on TCRdb alone, since no DNA is present to check it. CDR1 is SQVTM, CDR2 ANQGSEA, per germline. CDR3 length equals 13 residues. The CDR3 loop reads CSAVTGGGDTQYF.